Below are 7 T cell receptor beta chains sequenced from a single sample in a study of monozygotic twins with inflammatory bowel disease. Reanalyzing the 5' RACE reads, TCRdb keeps one entry per CDR3 protein, without DNA. The sample totals fewer than 110,000 distinct CDR3 sequences; its top ten clones hold approximately 1.8%. The specimen was blood. The receptors derive from a human donor with ulcerative colitis or Crohn's disease, or a healthy co-twin of an affected twin (not recorded which).

The chain is built from TRBV6-2 or TRBV6-3 and TRBJ2-7; without DNA, the TCRdb call of TRBD1 cannot be checked. The CDR3 covers 14 residues. CDR1 and CDR2 (germline): MNHEY, SVGEGT. CDR3 protein: CASSTGQGIYEQYF.

The chain has TRBV6-5 and TRBJ2-7; the D call from TCRdb, TRBD1, cannot be confirmed without DNA. The CDR3 extends over 13 amino acids. CDR1 and CDR2 from the germline V gene are MNHEY and SVGAGI. The CDR3 here is CASSVSDSYEQYF.

This chain links TRBV28 with TRBJ2-7; the D call of TRBD1 rests on TCRdb alone, since no DNA is present to check it. The CDR3 is 13 amino acids. CDR1 and CDR2 (germline): MDHEN, SYDVKM. The CDR3 loop is CASKGKGRYEQYF.

The genes are TRBV7-9 and TRBJ1-5. Germline V gene data show CDR1 as SEHNR and CDR2 as FQNEAQ (reference sequence). The CDR3 runs to 12 residues. CDR3 in amino acids: CASSFWSQPQHF.

The chain joins TRBV6-2 or TRBV6-3 to TRBJ2-7; without DNA, the TCRdb call of TRBD2 cannot be checked. In germline, CDR1 is MNHEY, CDR2 SVGEGT. The CDR3 consists of 14 residues. The CDR3: CASSYSFEGGEQYF.

The chain links TRBV11-2 to TRBJ2-1; TCRdb proposes TRBD1, but this gene call is untestable without DNA. Germline loops: CDR1 SGHAT, CDR2 FQNNGV. CDR3 length: 16 residues. The CDR3 region is CASSSHAGTGGMEQFF. The entire variable domain, with the rest obtained from reference TRBV11-2 and TRBJ2-1, is as follows: EAGVAQSPRYKIIEKRQSVAFWCNPISGHATLYWYQQILGQGPKLLIQFQNNGVVDDSQLPKDRFSAERLKGVDSTLKIQPAKLEDSAVYLCASSSHAGTGGMEQFFGPGTRLTVL.

V is TRBV10-2 and J is TRBJ2-7. This CDR3 is 13 amino acids long. CDR1 and CDR2 from the germline V gene are WSHSY and SAAADI. The CDR3 spells CASRGQESYEQYF.